The subject of this entry is one TCR beta chain. The CDR3 is made up of 13 amino acids. The V segment lost 6 bases and the J segment 7 bases; nucleotides outside the gene matches: 6. CDR1 is MNHNS, CDR2 SASEGT, per germline. These data originate in a study of OX40 agonist ivuxolimab in advanced cancers. Looking at the study overall: A history of anti-PD-1, anti-PD-L1 or anti-CTLA-4 therapy was acceptable, and 40% had some.

TCRdb's copy holds only in-frame clones and misses some; the assay was immunoSEQ multiplex PCR. The sample contains approximately 82,000 clones, about 89% of which appear only once. The origin of this receptor is an adult with an advanced solid tumor such as melanoma, head and neck, liver or kidney cancer. Sample: CD4+ or CD8+ T cells sorted from blood, taken in a trial of the OX40 agonist ivuxolimab. This chain links TRBV6-1 with TRBJ2-7; 10 bases fit TRBD1. The CDR3 loop is CASSGTGEREQYF. CDR3 in DNA: TGTGCCAGCAGCGGGACAGGGGAACGGGAGCAGTACTTC.